This TCR beta chain was retrieved from a study of CD8 T cells in ankylosing spondylitis. A few counts support this clonotype. CDR1 and CDR2 from the germline V gene are SGHTA and FQGNSA. The V end was cut by 1 base, the J end by 0 bases, with 7 bases between. The CDR3 runs to 14 residues. Each CDR3 protein is one row after TCRdb ran MiXCR on the 5' RACE reads. The sample carries more than 300,000 distinct CDR3 sequences, approximately 10% recorded once. V usage is TRBV7-2 and J usage is TRBJ2-7; D remains ambiguous. The specimen was blood, either unsorted or a sorted T cell fraction (not recorded which). The clonotype was recovered from a female donor with ankylosing spondylitis or in good health (not recorded which). CDR3 loop: CASSLERFSYEQYF. CDR3 coding DNA: TGTGCCAGCAGCTTAGAGAGGTTCTCCTACGAGCAGTACTTC.